This T cell receptor (beta chain) was sequenced during a study of T cells in Graves' hyperthyroidism and ophthalmopathy. V was cut by 3 bases and J by 8 bases, with 14 bases left in between. CDR1 is MGHDK, CDR2 SYGVNS, per germline. The CDR3 consists of 14 residues. For the diagnoses, clinical symptoms, serum thyroxine and TRAb, thyroid ultrasound and orbital computed tomography were used. Concerning this clonotype itself: Its antigen is currently unknown.

The TCR beta CDR3 regions underwent amplification using RNA transcripts as the source. A first-round RT-PCR of the TCR CDR3 used the HTBI primer set. One entry per CDR3 protein, called by TCRdb with MiXCR from the multiplex PCR reads. Of 700,000 or so distinct CDR3 sequences in the sample, more than 14% were seen once. Whole-study findings and limits: By a 13 V-J model, ophthalmopathy was set apart from stable hyperthyroidism. Before onset, ophthalmopathy was predicted by the model a median approximately 6.7 months earlier.

Sequencing was done on a sample of blood. The chain employs TRBV25-1 and TRBJ2-4; a weak D match, TRBD1 (5 bases). The clonotype was recovered from a woman aged 45-65 years with Graves' ophthalmopathy. CDR3 loop: CASSESRVADIQYF. DNA of the CDR3: TGTGCCAGCAGTGAGAGCAGGGTCGCAGACATTCAGTACTTC.